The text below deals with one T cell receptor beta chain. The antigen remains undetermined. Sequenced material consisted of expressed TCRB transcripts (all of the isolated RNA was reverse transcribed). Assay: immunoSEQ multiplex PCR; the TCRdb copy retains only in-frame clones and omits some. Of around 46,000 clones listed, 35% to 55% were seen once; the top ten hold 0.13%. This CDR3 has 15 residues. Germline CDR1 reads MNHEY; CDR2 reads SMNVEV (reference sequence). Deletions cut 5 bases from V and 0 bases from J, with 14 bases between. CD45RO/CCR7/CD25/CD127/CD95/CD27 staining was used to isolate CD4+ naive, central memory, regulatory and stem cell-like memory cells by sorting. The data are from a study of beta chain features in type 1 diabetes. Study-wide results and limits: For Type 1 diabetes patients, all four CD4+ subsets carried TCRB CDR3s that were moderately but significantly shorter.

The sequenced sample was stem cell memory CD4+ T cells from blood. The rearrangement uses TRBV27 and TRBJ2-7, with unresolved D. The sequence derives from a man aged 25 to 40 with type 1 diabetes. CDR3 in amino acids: CASSPSPGYSYEQYF. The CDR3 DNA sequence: TGTGCCAGCAGTCCCTCCCCCGGTTACTCCTACGAGCAGTACTTC.